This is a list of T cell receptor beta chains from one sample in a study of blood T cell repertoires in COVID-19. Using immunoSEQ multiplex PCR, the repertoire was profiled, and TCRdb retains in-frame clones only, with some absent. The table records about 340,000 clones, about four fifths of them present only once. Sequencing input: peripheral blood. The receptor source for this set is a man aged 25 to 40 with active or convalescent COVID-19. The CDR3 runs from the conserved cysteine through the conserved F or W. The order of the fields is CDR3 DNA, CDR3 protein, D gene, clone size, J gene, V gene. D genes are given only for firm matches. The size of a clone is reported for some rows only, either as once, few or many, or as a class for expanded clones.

DNA: TGCGCCAGCAGGAGGGACAGATCACGTCCTAACTATGGCTACACCTTC
CDR3: CASRRDRSRPNYGYTF
D: TRBD1
size: -
J: TRBJ1-2
V: TRBV4-3

DNA: TGTGCCAGTAGTATCCAGTACAGTGGCTACACCTTC
CDR3: CASSIQYSGYTF
D: -
size: -
J: TRBJ1-2
V: TRBV19

DNA: TGTGCCAGCAGCCCTAGGACAGTACGGGAACCGGTGTTTTTT
CDR3: CASSPRTVREPVFF
D: -
size: -
J: TRBJ1-4
V: TRBV5-8

DNA: TGTGCCAGCAGCACAAGGCCGACAGGAATGAGCTCTGGAAACACCATATATTTT
CDR3: CASSTRPTGMSSGNTIYF
D: -
size: few
J: TRBJ1-3
V: TRBV7-2

DNA: TGTGCCAGTAGCAAGCGGGTGGACTACAATGAGCAGTTCTTC
CDR3: CASSKRVDYNEQFF
D: -
size: -
J: TRBJ2-1
V: TRBV19

DNA: TGTGCCAGCAGCCCCACGCCCCGGAGCGAGCAGTACTTC
CDR3: CASSPTPRSEQYF
D: -
size: -
J: TRBJ2-7
V: TRBV11-3

DNA: TGTGCCTGGAGTGAGGGGGGGGCGCGAAGCTACACCTTC
CDR3: CAWSEGGARSYTF
D: -
size: -
J: TRBJ1-2
V: TRBV30

DNA: TGTGCCAGCAGCTCGCTAGCGGGAGGGGGCAATGAGCAGTTCTTC
CDR3: CASSSLAGGGNEQFF
D: TRBD2
size: -
J: TRBJ2-1
V: TRBV7-3

DNA: TGTGCCAGCTCACCGGTTGGGCTCAGAAACACCATATATTTT
CDR3: CASSPVGLRNTIYF
D: -
size: few
J: TRBJ1-3
V: TRBV18

DNA: TGTGCCTGGAGTGTTGGGACAGGGCTTTCACCCCTCCACTTT
CDR3: CAWSVGTGLSPLHF
D: TRBD1
size: -
J: TRBJ1-6
V: TRBV30

DNA: TGTGCCAGCAGAGCAGGACAGTTTAACACTGAAGCTTTCTTT
CDR3: CASRAGQFNTEAFF
D: -
size: -
J: TRBJ1-1
V: TRBV6-5

DNA: TGTGCCAGCAGCCAAGGGTACAACGGGGAGCTGTTTTTT
CDR3: CASSQGYNGELFF
D: -
size: few
J: TRBJ2-2
V: TRBV3-1/TRBV3-2

DNA: TGTGCCAGCAGCCAGGGGACTAGCCCCTACAATGAGCAGTTCTTC
CDR3: CASSQGTSPYNEQFF
D: TRBD2
size: -
J: TRBJ2-1
V: TRBV14

DNA: TGTGCCAGCAGTTTCCGGACTAGCCAGTACCAAGAGACCCAGTACTTC
CDR3: CASSFRTSQYQETQYF
D: TRBD2
size: -
J: TRBJ2-5
V: TRBV6-5

DNA: TGTGCCAGCAGCCCGAGGGGGTACGAGCAGTACTTC
CDR3: CASSPRGYEQYF
D: -
size: once
J: TRBJ2-7
V: TRBV6-5

DNA: TGTGCCAGCAGCTTAGTTGAGGGTTCCTATGGCTACACCTTC
CDR3: CASSLVEGSYGYTF
D: -
size: -
J: TRBJ1-2
V: TRBV7-2

DNA: TGCGCCAGCAGCCTACAGGGGTACTACGAGCAGTACTTC
CDR3: CASSLQGYYEQYF
D: TRBD1
size: -
J: TRBJ2-7
V: TRBV5-1

DNA: TGTGCCAGCAGTCCCGGCCCCAGGGAAGCGGGATATGGCTACACCTTC
CDR3: CASSPGPREAGYGYTF
D: -
size: once
J: TRBJ1-2
V: TRBV7-3

DNA: TGTGCCAGCAGTGAAGAGGCACAGATCTCCTACGAGCAGTACTTC
CDR3: CASSEEAQISYEQYF
D: -
size: -
J: TRBJ2-7
V: TRBV6-1

DNA: TGTGCCAGCAGCTTGGCCATGTTTAGAGAGGAGACCCAGTACTTC
CDR3: CASSLAMFREETQYF
D: -
size: few
J: TRBJ2-5
V: TRBV5-4

DNA: TGTGCCAGCAGTTCCACAGGGAGTGGGCCCCAGCATTTT
CDR3: CASSSTGSGPQHF
D: -
size: few
J: TRBJ1-5
V: TRBV27

DNA: TGTGCCAGCAGCTTAGGCTATAAAGAGACCCAGTACTTC
CDR3: CASSLGYKETQYF
D: -
size: once
J: TRBJ2-5
V: TRBV7-9

DNA: TGTGCCAGCAGCCGAGGACTAGCGGGAGTTAAAGAGACCCAGTACTTC
CDR3: CASSRGLAGVKETQYF
D: TRBD2
size: -
J: TRBJ2-5
V: TRBV3-1/TRBV3-2

DNA: TGTGCCTGGAGTGTAATGAAGGGAGACTATGGCTACACCTTC
CDR3: CAWSVMKGDYGYTF
D: -
size: -
J: TRBJ1-2
V: TRBV30

DNA: TGTGCCAGCAGCCCCGGACAGGGGTTTTACGAGCAGTACTTC
CDR3: CASSPGQGFYEQYF
D: TRBD1
size: -
J: TRBJ2-7
V: TRBV7-9

DNA: TGCAGCGTTGATACTCTCCGCCAACTTTTGGGCGGCTACACCTTC
CDR3: CSVDTLRQLLGGYTF
D: -
size: -
J: TRBJ1-2
V: TRBV29-1

DNA: TGTGCCAGCAGCCAGAGGGCCGGGGAGCTGTTTTTT
CDR3: CASSQRAGELFF
D: -
size: -
J: TRBJ2-2
V: TRBV7-3

DNA: TGTGCCAGCAGCTCGTCAGACAGGACTAACTATGGCTACACCTTC
CDR3: CASSSSDRTNYGYTF
D: -
size: -
J: TRBJ1-2
V: TRBV11-3

DNA: TGTGCCAGCAGCTTAGCGGCTAGCGGTAATTACAATGAGCAGTTCTTC
CDR3: CASSLAASGNYNEQFF
D: TRBD2
size: -
J: TRBJ2-1
V: TRBV7-2

DNA: TGTGCCAGCAGTTACGCACAGGCGGCGGGGGCCAACGTCCTGACTTTC
CDR3: CASSYAQAAGANVLTF
D: -
size: -
J: TRBJ2-6
V: TRBV6-6

DNA: TGCAGCGTGTCCACTAGCGGGAGTTGGAATGAGCAGTTCTTC
CDR3: CSVSTSGSWNEQFF
D: TRBD2
size: -
J: TRBJ2-1
V: TRBV29-1

DNA: TGCGCCAGCTACCCGGGGACAGCGAACACCGGGGAGCTGTTTTTT
CDR3: CASYPGTANTGELFF
D: TRBD1
size: -
J: TRBJ2-2
V: TRBV10-2

DNA: TGTGCCAGCAGTCGAAACAGGGGTAATGACGAGCAGTACTTC
CDR3: CASSRNRGNDEQYF
D: TRBD1
size: -
J: TRBJ2-7
V: TRBV27

DNA: TGTGCCTGGCAGAGGGGGGGCGTAATCACAGATACGCAGTATTTT
CDR3: CAWQRGGVITDTQYF
D: -
size: -
J: TRBJ2-3
V: TRBV30

DNA: TGTGCCAGCAGCTCAACCTCCGGGACTTCTGGAAACACCATATATTTT
CDR3: CASSSTSGTSGNTIYF
D: -
size: -
J: TRBJ1-3
V: TRBV7-9

DNA: TGTGCCAGCAAGGGCCTAGCGGGAGTAGGCAAAAACATTCAGTACTTC
CDR3: CASKGLAGVGKNIQYF
D: TRBD2
size: -
J: TRBJ2-4
V: TRBV28

DNA: TGTGCCAGCAGCTTAGGGGGGAGGGCGGAAGATACGCAGTATTTT
CDR3: CASSLGGRAEDTQYF
D: TRBD2
size: -
J: TRBJ2-3
V: TRBV11-2

DNA: TGTGCCAGCAGTCCGGGGGAGCCTTACGGAGAGACCCAGTACTTC
CDR3: CASSPGEPYGETQYF
D: -
size: -
J: TRBJ2-5
V: TRBV6-2/TRBV6-3

DNA: TGTGCCAGCAGTTTGCGTAGCTCCTACGAGCAGTACTTC
CDR3: CASSLRSSYEQYF
D: -
size: -
J: TRBJ2-7
V: TRBV28

DNA: TGTGCCAGCAGTTTCCCCAGGGGCACCATATATTTT
CDR3: CASSFPRGTIYF
D: -
size: -
J: TRBJ1-3
V: TRBV12-3/TRBV12-4

DNA: TGTGCCAGCACTCTCTCTAGCGGGGTTTACAATGAGCAGTTCTTC
CDR3: CASTLSSGVYNEQFF
D: TRBD2
size: -
J: TRBJ2-1
V: TRBV2

DNA: TGTGCCAGCAGTGCCTTTAATCGGCAAGAGACCCAGTACTTC
CDR3: CASSAFNRQETQYF
D: -
size: -
J: TRBJ2-5
V: TRBV2

DNA: TGCGCCAGCAGCTTGGAAGGTAGCGGGCCCGTGAGCTCCTACAATGAGCAGTTCTTC
CDR3: CASSLEGSGPVSSYNEQFF
D: TRBD2
size: -
J: TRBJ2-1
V: TRBV5-1

DNA: TGCGCCAGCAGCCAAGATCTGTTAGCGGGAGTTGCTTACGAGCAGTACTTC
CDR3: CASSQDLLAGVAYEQYF
D: TRBD2
size: few
J: TRBJ2-7
V: TRBV4-3

DNA: TGTGCCAGCAGCTTCGGACAGGGGGCAAACTACGAGCAGTACTTC
CDR3: CASSFGQGANYEQYF
D: TRBD1
size: -
J: TRBJ2-7
V: TRBV5-4

DNA: TGTGCCAGCAGCCTTCAACCCCGCGGCAATCAGCCCCAGCATTTT
CDR3: CASSLQPRGNQPQHF
D: -
size: -
J: TRBJ1-5
V: TRBV7-2

DNA: TGTGCCAGCAGCCTGGGGGGGACTGGGGCGGCCGGGGAGCTGTTTTTT
CDR3: CASSLGGTGAAGELFF
D: TRBD2
size: -
J: TRBJ2-2
V: TRBV11-1

DNA: TGTGCCAGCAGTTCAAGGGACAGCCACGATAGCTATGGCTACACCTTC
CDR3: CASSSRDSHDSYGYTF
D: TRBD1
size: many
J: TRBJ1-2
V: TRBV6-5

DNA: TGTGCCAGCAGCCCGGTGAGACAGGGGAACACCGGGGAGCTGTTTTTT
CDR3: CASSPVRQGNTGELFF
D: TRBD1
size: -
J: TRBJ2-2
V: TRBV5-5

DNA: TGTGCCAGCAGCCTGTCCCGGGACAGGGCCCGGGGGGATGAGCAGTTCTTC
CDR3: CASSLSRDRARGDEQFF
D: TRBD1
size: -
J: TRBJ2-1
V: TRBV7-3

DNA: TGTGCCAGCGGACTAGCGGGCCCCTACGAGCAGTACTTC
CDR3: CASGLAGPYEQYF
D: TRBD2
size: many
J: TRBJ2-7
V: TRBV28

DNA: TGTGCCAGCAGTATAGCGGGAGCCGGGGAGCTGTTTTTT
CDR3: CASSIAGAGELFF
D: TRBD2
size: -
J: TRBJ2-2
V: TRBV6-2/TRBV6-3

DNA: TGTGCCAGCAGCTTGGGGAGAGGAGATACGCAGTATTTT
CDR3: CASSLGRGDTQYF
D: -
size: -
J: TRBJ2-3
V: TRBV7-3

DNA: TGTGCCAGCAAGGCGGGGGGCGGATACAATGAGCAGTTCTTC
CDR3: CASKAGGGYNEQFF
D: TRBD2
size: -
J: TRBJ2-1
V: TRBV13

DNA: TGTGCCAGCAGTTTCTATGATAGGAGGGGTGAAGCTTTCTTT
CDR3: CASSFYDRRGEAFF
D: -
size: -
J: TRBJ1-1
V: TRBV27

DNA: TGTGCCAGCAGTTACGGGACAGCGGTCAACACTGAAGCTTTCTTT
CDR3: CASSYGTAVNTEAFF
D: TRBD1
size: -
J: TRBJ1-1
V: TRBV6-2/TRBV6-3